The present entry profiles one T cell receptor beta chain with its context. No cognate antigen has been identified for it. The sample is drawn from a study of alternative splicing in chronic myeloid leukemia remission (dated by TCRdb to 2018 to 2021). For the wider study: Remission specimens from the trials were collected at major or complete molecular response, at 12 or 24 months of TKI therapy. The median age was approximately 50 years at diagnosis and roughly 57 at remission, while healthy controls had a median age of roughly 39. The diagnostic specimens from the trials consisted of total leukocytes from peripheral blood collected in EDTA. Several diagnostic specimens, together with matched remission specimens, were obtained from the RESIST (imatinib), ENESTxtnd (nilotinib) and PINNACLE (nilotinib plus pegylated interferon) trials. Nine CML samples, seven diagnostic and two matched remission, came from the French Persistem study. Peripheral blood from chronic-phase CML patients at diagnosis and remission was profiled by RNA sequencing and compared with healthy donors. Female/male counts of 11/5 were recorded for diagnosis samples, 8/3 for remission samples and 2/4 for controls. Trizol was used to extract total RNA from peripheral blood mononuclear cells of the diagnosis, remission and control samples. Beyond this particular receptor, the publication reports: At remission, blood cell composition was found to be reconfigured to resemble that of lymphoid cell-enriched normal controls. Blood cell composition varied strongly between timepoints, moving from enrichment of myeloid progenitors at diagnosis to enrichment of mature lymphoid cells at remission.

In light of the paper, this sample's time point label describes: major or complete molecular response after front-line TKI therapy. Around 17 CML patients made up the patient cohort, and matched post-remission samples were retrieved for a subset of those patients. The CDR3 contains 14 residues, cysteine and phenylalanine counted. The DNA sequence is not available. CDR1 and CDR2, per the germline V gene, are MNHEY and SVGEGT. Libraries came from bulk RNA-seq. The TruSeq Stranded RNA sample prep kit was used to generate libraries of poly-A-enriched mRNA from an input of about 1 ug total RNA. Every sample was sequenced in triplicate, with paired-end sequencing run on a HiSeq 2500. A read length of 125 nucleotides per mate was used for RNA-seq. Concerning the study's data processing: After trimming, reads were aligned to hg38 using STAR v2.7, and quality control was handled by FASTQC, RSeQC and multiqc. Salmon 0.14.1 was used to quantify gene expression levels as transcripts per million (TPM). The results of principal component analysis suggested that neither trial, library batch, sequencing batch, treatment regimen nor sex drove the transcriptomic profiles. TCRdb reprocessed the reads, reporting each CDR3 protein sequence once and no DNA. TCRdb's processing, not the study's, gives the V and J calls here. The sample data list roughly 290 distinct CDR3 sequences, and approximately 91% of these were observed just once. The ten largest clones take up under 30% of the sample.

The sequencing here drew on PBMCs or total blood leukocytes (not recorded which), taken during remission. The rearranged chain carries TRBV6-2 or TRBV6-3 and TRBJ1-1; lacking DNA, the TRBD1 call made by TCRdb goes unchecked. The receptor was derived from an adult with chronic myeloid leukemia. CDR3 region: CASSYSTGVTEAFF.